The 22 T cell receptor beta chains below come from one sample, sequenced in a study of identical twins. TCRdb passed the 5' RACE reads through MiXCR, listing each CDR3 protein once. The data hold around 280,000 distinct CDR3 sequences, with roughly 8.6% observed a single time. This sample was shared with a second study, whose subject was yellow fever vaccine responses in identical twins.

The specimen sequenced was memory (CD45RO+) T cells sorted from blood. The receptors were sampled from a woman between 18 and 29 years old in good health.

The CDR3 is CASTKDSQFNSPLHF. CDR3 coding DNA: TGTGCCAGCACCAAGGACAGTCAATTTAATTCACCCCTCCACTTT. The chain recombines TRBV12-3 or TRBV12-4 with TRBJ1-6, with D possibly matching TRBD1 (6 bases). CDR3 length: 15 residues. The V end lost 7 bases, the J end lost 6 bases, and 16 bases lay between the germline ends.

The chain has TRBV7-9 and TRBJ2-5, with TRBD1 identical over 9 bases. V lost 5 bases and J lost 2; bases outside the gene matches: 6. Germline loops: CDR1 SEHNR, CDR2 FQNEAQ (reference sequence). This CDR3 is 15 amino acids long. The CDR3 region has the DNA TGTGCCAGCAGCGCGGGACAGGGTAATCAAGAGACCCAGTACTTC. Amino acids: CASSAGQGNQETQYF. Drawing the rest from reference TRBV7-9 and TRBJ2-5, the complete variable domain is DTGVSQNPRHKITKRGQNVTFRCDPISEHNRLYWYRQTLGQGPEFLTYFQNEAQLEKSRLLSDRFSAERPKGSFSTLEIQRTEQGDSAMYLCASSAGQGNQETQYFGPGTRLLVL.

This clonotype was counted at least ten times. The chain carries TRBV6-1 and TRBJ1-1, with 8 bases matching TRBD1. V shed 7 bases, J shed 2 bases, and the junction held 12 bases outside the gene matches. The CDR3 covers 16 residues. CDR1 is MNHNS and CDR2 is SASEGT in the germline V gene. The CDR3 sequence: CASKDRVGLRNTEAFF. The CDR3 nucleotides read TGTGCCAGCAAGGACAGGGTTGGTTTACGAAACACTGAAGCTTTCTTT.

This clonotype was observed a few times. The rearrangement links TRBV11-1 to TRBJ2-1; TRBD2 matches 11 bases. Trimming took 3 bases from V and 9 from J; bases not matched to a gene: 1. Germline values: CDR1 SGHAT, CDR2 FQDESV (reference sequence). The CDR3 runs to 13 residues. This chain's CDR3 is CASSFLAGGEQFF. CDR3 in DNA: TGTGCCAGCAGCTTCCTAGCGGGAGGTGAGCAGTTCTTC.

This clonotype was recorded once. This rearrangement joins TRBV12-2 to TRBJ2-2; the DNA was not used to check the table's D call, TRBD1. TRBV12-2 is a recognized pseudogene. This CDR3 has 19 amino acids. CDR3 coding DNA: TGTGCAAGTCGCTTAGCGCGGGTTGTTACCGGGACCCACACCGGGGAGCTGTTTTTT. It translates to CASRLARVVTGTHTGELFF.

The genes are TRBV14 and TRBJ2-5; 13 positions agree with TRBD2. Germline CDR1 reads SGHDN; CDR2 reads FVKESK. The ends lost 4 bases at V and 2 bases at J; junction bases unmatched: 10. This CDR3 comprises 18 residues. CDR3 loop: CASSLGLAGAGRQETQYF. In DNA, the CDR3 is TGTGCCAGCAGCCTCGGACTAGCGGGAGCGGGGAGGCAAGAGACCCAGTACTTC. The complete variable domain, with remaining parts taken from reference TRBV14 and TRBJ2-5, reads EAGVTQFPSHSVIEKGQTVTLRCDPISGHDNLYWYRRVMGKEIKFLLHFVKESKQDESGMPNNRFLAERTGGTYSTLKVQPAELEDSGVYFCASSLGLAGAGRQETQYFGPGTRLLVL.

This chain uses TRBV4-1 with TRBJ2-2, with D perhaps TRBD1 (5 bases). The ends were cut back, 3 bases at V and 3 bases at J, with 11 bases in the middle. CDR1 and CDR2 (germline): MGHRA, YSYEKL. The length of the CDR3 is 15 residues. CDR3 sequence (DNA): TGCGCCAGCAGCCAGTCGCAGGGATACACCGGGGAGCTGTTTTTT. It codes for CASSQSQGYTGELFF.

This clonotype was recorded many times. V and J are TRBV27 and TRBJ2-4; D is unclear. V was shortened by 6 bases and J by 0 bases, with 6 bases between the two germline ends. Germline V gene data show CDR1 as MNHEY and CDR2 as SMNVEV (reference sequence). The CDR3 extends over 13 amino acids. The CDR3 protein is CASRNLAKNIQYF. The CDR3 DNA follows: TGTGCCAGCAGGAATCTAGCCAAAAACATTCAGTACTTC.

This clonotype occurred many times. The rearrangement links TRBV20-1 to TRBJ1-1; 7 bases line up with TRBD1. This CDR3 is built from 14 residues. Germline V lookup: CDR1 DFQATT, CDR2 SNEGSKA (reference sequence). The ends lost 0 bases at V and 1 base at J; junction bases unmatched: 2. The CDR3 loop reads CSARDYRGNTEAFF. For the CDR3, the DNA is TGCAGTGCTAGAGATTACAGGGGGAACACTGAAGCTTTCTTT.

This clonotype was observed a few times. The chain joins TRBV14 to TRBJ2-5, with TRBD2 matching 9 bases. The V and J ends lost 4 bases and 5 bases, in that order; junction bases with no gene match: 11. There are 16 residues in the CDR3. The germline V gene has CDR1 SGHDN and CDR2 FVKESK. The CDR3 loop reads CASSPPVASGKETQYF. The CDR3 nucleotides are TGTGCCAGCAGCCCACCGGTGGCTAGCGGGAAGGAGACCCAGTACTTC.

This clonotype was seen a handful of times. The rearrangement joins TRBV6-1 to TRBJ2-3; D may correspond to TRBD1 or TRBD2 (5 bases each). V lost 6 bases to trimming and J lost 6 bases, with 10 bases between them. Germline CDR1 MNHNS, CDR2 SASEGT. The CDR3 runs 12 residues. DNA of the CDR3: TGTGCCAGCAGCCCCGAGGGGGATACGCAGTATTTT. It encodes CASSPEGDTQYF.

This chain joins TRBV3-1 and TRBJ2-7, with TRBD2 matching 7 bases. Germline CDR1 and CDR2: LGHDT and YNNKEL (reference sequence). The CDR3 contains 13 residues. Unmatched junction bases numbered 3, after V lost 4 bases and J lost 3 bases. CDR3 coding DNA: TGTGCCAGCAGCCGCGGGACTAACTACGAGCAGTACGTC. It encodes CASSRGTNYEQYV.

This clonotype showed up just a few times. The rearrangement links TRBV6-4 to TRBJ2-1; D remains unclear. In germline, CDR1 is MRHNA, CDR2 SNTAGT. Deletions cut 3 bases from V and 0 bases from J, with 6 bases between. This CDR3 comprises 14 residues. As DNA, the CDR3 is TGTGCCAGCAGTGATGACAACTCCTACAATGAGCAGTTCTTC. It specifies CASSDDNSYNEQFF.

The chain combines TRBV12-3 or TRBV12-4 with TRBJ2-3; 10 nucleotides line up with TRBD2. Unmatched junction bases numbered 19, after V lost 3 bases and J lost 1 base. The CDR3 covers 21 residues. In nucleotides, the CDR3 is TGTGCCAGCAGTTTTAGGAGTAGAGGGCTAGCGGGGGCGCGGGGCACAGATACGCAGTATTTT. Amino acid sequence: CASSFRSRGLAGARGTDTQYF.

This chain uses TRBV20-1 with TRBJ2-5, with D perhaps TRBD1 or TRBD2 (5 bases each). This CDR3 has 14 amino acids. Trimming stripped 6 bases from V and 2 bases from J, with 16 bases between. Germline CDR1 is DFQATT and CDR2 is SNEGSKA (reference sequence). CDR3 DNA sequence: TGCAGTGCAACGAGAGGGACGGCTCAAGAGACCCAGTACTTC. Encoded protein: CSATRGTAQETQYF.

The V gene is TRBV20-1, the J gene TRBJ2-1, with a tentative D call TRBD1 (6 bases). From germline, CDR1 is DFQATT and CDR2 SNEGSKA (reference sequence). V lost 6 bases and J lost 9, with 21 bases in between. This CDR3 is built from 14 residues. CDR3 sequence reads: CSAPPGHPRREQFF. CDR3 in DNA: TGCAGTGCCCCTCCGGGACACCCTCGCCGTGAGCAGTTCTTC.

At least ten counts were recorded for this clonotype. This chain connects TRBV12-3 or TRBV12-4 to TRBJ2-7, with 8 bases identical to TRBD2. This CDR3 spans 15 amino acids. The ends lost 4 bases at V and 4 bases at J; junction bases unmatched: 9. The CDR3 sequence: CASSSLGSGSYEQYF. CDR3 nucleotides: TGTGCCAGCAGTTCCCTGGGGAGCGGGAGTTACGAGCAGTACTTC.

This clonotype was found many times. This sequence joins TRBV25-1 and TRBJ2-3; 11 bases line up with TRBD2. V shed 1 base, J shed 0 bases, and the junction held 3 bases outside the gene matches. Germline V CDR1 and CDR2: MGHDK, SYGVNS. The CDR3 is 17 residues long. The CDR3 spells CASSESGTSGSTDTQYF. Written as DNA, the CDR3 is TGTGCCAGCAGTGAATCGGGGACTAGCGGAAGCACAGATACGCAGTATTTT.

V is TRBV7-9 and J is TRBJ2-7; D gene unclear. Germline V lookup: CDR1 SEHNR, CDR2 FQNEAQ (reference sequence). The CDR3 has 12 residues. V lost 5 bases and J lost 3, with 8 bases in between. The CDR3: CASSDRIYEQYF. CDR3 nucleotide sequence: TGTGCCAGCAGCGATAGGATCTACGAGCAGTACTTC. Full variable domain (rest looked up from reference TRBV7-9 and TRBJ2-7): DTGVSQNPRHKITKRGQNVTFRCDPISEHNRLYWYRQTLGQGPEFLTYFQNEAQLEKSRLLSDRFSAERPKGSFSTLEIQRTEQGDSAMYLCASSDRIYEQYFGPGTRLTVT.

This clonotype showed up just a few times. Without the conserved terminal phenylalanine or tryptophan, this CDR3 likely stems from a read error. The rearrangement joins TRBV29-1 to TRBJ1-1; unclear D gene. Germline loops: CDR1 SQVTM, CDR2 ANQGSEA. The CDR3 is 12 residues long. V was shortened by 2 bases and J by 1 base, with 5 bases between the two germline ends. The CDR3 DNA sequence: TGCAGCGTTGAATCCGGGAACACTGAAGCTTTCCTT. Translated, it gives CSVESGNTEAFL.

In this sample, this clonotype turned up a few times. For the CDR3, the DNA is TGTGCCAGCAGCCAAGGCTACTACGAGCAGTACTTC. This gives the protein CASSQGYYEQYF. This chain joins TRBV3-1 and TRBJ2-7; D remains ambiguous. The CDR3 has 12 amino acids. V was pared by 1 base and J by 3 bases, with 4 bases between. CDR1 is LGHDT and CDR2 is YNNKEL in the germline V gene (reference sequence).

This clonotype was seen only a few times. The chain couples TRBV25-1 to TRBJ1-3; D not certain. Per the germline V gene, CDR1 is MGHDK and CDR2 is SYGVNS. The CDR3 contains 18 residues. Trimming stripped 4 bases from V and 0 bases from J, with 19 bases between. The CDR3 coding sequence is TGTGCCAGCAGTGGGCGCTTGGGAGCCTCAAGCTCTGGAAACACCATATATTTT. Translation gives CASSGRLGASSSGNTIYF.